What follows describes a single T cell receptor beta chain. This clone came up a few times. Its cognate antigen has yet to be identified. Base qualities are not recorded, but no much larger clone differs from it by a single base. This specimen's treatment or condition label, interpreted: randomized to nivolumab then ipilimumab (arm A) or the reverse (arm B). None of the patients in the trial had previously been given DNA-damaging chemotherapy. Samples were obtained from patients with melanoma enrolled in CheckMate 064, a randomized, open-label phase II trial of sequential checkpoint blockade. Genomic DNA from formalin-fixed paraffin-embedded (FFPE) tissue samples served as the input for tumor TCR sequencing. This sample was taken from a study of sequential checkpoint blockade in melanoma (dated by TCRdb to the late 2010s). Background for the entire study: Patients were randomized 1:1 to first-line nivolumab followed by ipilimumab (arm A) or ipilimumab followed by nivolumab (arm B). DNA from 90 to 100 pretreatment melanoma tumor samples was subjected to TCRbeta immunosequencing. About 82% of the matched tumor biopsy pairs taken before and after treatment were from the same lesion. Around 20 patients had matched tumor biopsies taken before treatment and at week 13, after single-agent nivolumab (arm A) or ipilimumab (arm B). Maintenance nivolumab came after both trial sequences. What the work shows at the level of the full study, not this receptor alone: Patients whose tumor T-cell fraction and clonality increased by week 13 were about 30 times more likely to achieve clinical benefit. Tumor T-cell fraction and clonality were found to correlate with PD-L1 staining and CD8+ T-cell counts but not with mutational load. The response-prediction model combining TCR metrics and mutation burden needs validation in larger, independent patient cohorts. Among patients in the nivolumab-first arm (arm A), tumor TIL clonality before treatment was associated with response (P = .04). Within-arm analyses of tumor T-cell fraction were limited by small sample sizes and reduced statistical power.

TCRbeta CDR3 regions were immunosequenced from genomic DNA with the immunoSEQ Assay. Before high-throughput sequencing, the genomic DNA was amplified using bias-controlled multiplex PCR. In the paper's pipeline: To quantify the absolute abundance of each unique TCRbeta CDR3 region, the sequences were collapsed and filtered. Clonality, defined as 1 minus Pielou's evenness, was calculated using only productive rearrangements. To compute tumor T-cell fraction, TCRbeta template counts were normalized to usable DNA, with usable DNA estimated from several housekeeping genes. Clones with significantly greater frequencies in on-treatment versus baseline samples were identified using a previously published method. The source is immuneACCESS, and TCRdb retained only in-frame sequences with V and J called. Part of the clones is not carried over; for the studies checked, unresolved V genes explain less than half of this, and the remainder is unexplained. Clone size and the V and J calls come from that table; the DNA yielded D and trimming. The sample table contains about 1,400 clones; only one count was recorded for 25% of them. Approximately 11% of the sample belongs to the ten largest clones.

The input for sequencing was tumor tissue (inferred from file names), taken from a patient given nivolumab and ipilimumab in sequence. The receptor comes from a human donor with melanoma.

CDR3 reads: CASSQDRVYQPQHF. The DNA sequence reads TGTGCCAGCAGCCAGGACAGGGTTTATCAGCCCCAGCATTTT. Recombination joined TRBV11-3 with TRBJ1-5; the central 8 bases match TRBD1. Compared with germline, V lacks 5 bases and J lacks 5 bases; bases without a gene match: 5. Including the terminal cysteine and phenylalanine, the CDR3 comprises 14 residues. Here the CDR3 DNA is all that survives: 42 bases in frame from base 1. CDR1 SGHNT and CDR2 YENEEA were looked up in the germline V gene.